A single sample is the source of the 29 T cell receptor beta chains below, sequenced in a study of blood T cell repertoires in COVID-19. The protocol was immunoSEQ multiplex PCR, while the TCRdb copy is restricted to in-frame clones and leaves out a portion. The sample lists some 100,000 clones; around 88% were seen once. The specimen was peripheral blood. The receptors shown here come from a middle-aged man with COVID-19, enrolled during active disease.

This rearrangement joins TRBV29-1 to TRBJ2-1; the match to TRBD1 covers 7 bases. Germline CDR1 reads SQVTM; CDR2 reads ANQGSEA. V was pared by 6 bases and J by 4 bases, with 3 bases of the junction left unmatched. The CDR3 has 12 residues. The CDR3 bases are TGCAGCGTCGGGACAGAATACAATGAGCAGTTCTTC. Protein sequence: CSVGTEYNEQFF.

The chain employs TRBV5-1 and TRBJ2-1; 9 bases align to TRBD2. Trimming removed 4 bases from V and 4 bases from J; junction bases left unmatched: 6. This CDR3 region has 15 residues. Germline V lookup: CDR1 SGHRS, CDR2 YFSETQ. DNA of the CDR3: TGCGCCAGCAGCAATAGCGGGGGAGAATACAATGAGCAGTTCTTC. Amino acid sequence: CASSNSGGEYNEQFF. Full variable domain (remainder filled in from reference TRBV5-1 and TRBJ2-1): KAGVTQTPRYLIKTRGQQVTLSCSPISGHRSVSWYQQTPGQGLQFLFEYFSETQRNKGNFPGRFSGRQFSNSRSEMNVSTLELGDSALYLCASSNSGGEYNEQFFGPGTRLTVL.

V is TRBV15 and J is TRBJ2-6; D is possibly TRBD2 (5 bases). This CDR3 contains 16 residues. V was cut by 0 bases and J by 2 bases, with 8 bases left in between. The germline V gene encodes CDR1 LNHNV and CDR2 YYDKDF (reference sequence). The CDR3 here is CATSRDFGAGANVLTF. The CDR3 DNA follows: TGTGCCACCAGCAGAGATTTCGGGGCTGGGGCCAACGTCCTGACTTTC.

The chain combines TRBV5-6 with TRBJ1-3, with D tentatively TRBD1 (6 bases). This CDR3 region has 15 residues. The V end was cut by 4 bases, the J end by 3 bases, with 14 bases between. Germline values: CDR1 SGHDT, CDR2 YYEEEE. Written as DNA, the CDR3 is TGTGCCAGCAGCGATACAGGGTTAGATGGAAACACCATATATTTT. It codes for CASSDTGLDGNTIYF.

The chain employs TRBV2 and TRBJ2-4; D might be TRBD2 (5 bases). Germline V gives CDR1 SNHLY, CDR2 FYNNEI. Trimming shortened V by 10 bases and J by 7 bases, and 11 bases separated the two germline ends. The CDR3 has 11 amino acids. This CDR3 is CATSGINIQYF. As DNA, the CDR3 is TGTGCCACTTCCGGGATTAACATTCAGTACTTC.

The chain employs TRBV30 and TRBJ2-5, with 9 bases lining up with TRBD1. CDR3 size: 18 residues. In germline, CDR1 is GTSNPN, CDR2 SVGIG (reference sequence). The V segment lost 1 base and the J segment 4 bases; nucleotides outside the gene matches: 16. The CDR3 DNA reads as TGTGCCTGGAGTGAGAGACAGGGGGTAATAGACGTCCTAGAGACCCAGTACTTC. Translated, it gives CAWSERQGVIDVLETQYF. Looking up the rest from reference TRBV30 and TRBJ2-5 gives the full variable domain: SQTIHQWPATLVQPVGSPLSLECTVEGTSNPNLYWYRQAAGRGLQLLFYSVGIGQISSEVPQNLSASRPQDRQFILSSKKLLLSDSGFYLCAWSERQGVIDVLETQYFGPGTRLLVL.

The CDR3 loop is CASSLAPGAYEQYF. The DNA for the CDR3 is TGTGCCAGCAGCTTAGCGCCGGGGGCCTACGAGCAGTACTTC. The genes are TRBV7-9 and TRBJ2-7; maybe TRBD2 (6 bases). CDR1 is SEHNR, CDR2 FQNEAQ, per germline (reference sequence). The CDR3 covers 14 residues. V dropped 0 bases and J dropped 2 bases, with 8 bases sitting between them.

This chain joins TRBV9 and TRBJ2-2; TRBD2 matches at 9 bases. This CDR3 spans 21 amino acids. The V gene's germline CDR1 is SGDLS and CDR2 YYNGEE. V shed 0 bases and J 0 bases; nucleotides not matched to a gene: 15. CDR3 residues: CASSVGGAGGTFYANTGELFF. The CDR3 DNA is TGTGCCAGCAGCGTAGGGGGAGCGGGGGGTACGTTCTACGCGAACACCGGGGAGCTGTTTTTT.

The gene calls are TRBV6-1 and TRBJ1-1; no clear D gene. There are 16 residues in the CDR3. V lost 2 bases to trimming and J lost 1 base, with 14 bases between them. Germline assignment: CDR1 MNHNS and CDR2 SASEGT. The CDR3 region has the DNA TGTGCCAGCAGTGAACAACCCCGGGCGGGGAACACTGAAGCTTTCTTT. Translation gives CASSEQPRAGNTEAFF.

This rearrangement joins TRBV19 to TRBJ1-2; possible D gene TRBD1, 6 bases. V lost 4 bases to trimming and J lost 7 bases, with 16 bases between them. Germline V gene sequence: CDR1 LNHDA, CDR2 SQIVND (reference sequence). The CDR3 consists of 14 residues. The CDR3 protein is CASSKLQGTLGYTF. For the CDR3, the DNA is TGTGCCAGTAGTAAACTACAGGGAACTCTTGGCTACACCTTC.

J is TRBJ1-1 and V is TRBV27, with D perhaps matching TRBD1 (6 bases). V shed 3 bases and J shed 1 base, with 21 bases lying between them. Germline loops: CDR1 MNHEY, CDR2 SMNVEV (reference sequence). The CDR3 length is 18 residues. The CDR3 sequence is CASSFLTTGPTKNTEAFF. The CDR3 region has the DNA TGTGCCAGCAGTTTCCTCACCACAGGGCCGACGAAGAACACTGAAGCTTTCTTT.

The chain links TRBV19 to TRBJ2-6; no definite D call. The CDR3 sequence is 15 residues long. Trimming took 7 bases from V and 1 from J, leaving 11 bases between them. Germline lookup yields CDR1 LNHDA and CDR2 SQIVND (reference sequence). Here the CDR3 reads CASNSGFSGANVLTF. CDR3 in DNA: TGTGCCAGTAATTCCGGGTTTTCTGGGGCCAACGTCCTGACTTTC.

The J gene is TRBJ2-2, the V gene TRBV12-3 or TRBV12-4, with 7 bases that match TRBD2. The CDR3 length is 13 residues. J gave up 7 bases and V 2 bases, and 1 base lay outside the gene matches. The CDR3 DNA reads TGTGCCAGCAGTTTAAGCGGGATCGGGGAGCTGTTTTTT. This codes for CASSLSGIGELFF.

This rearrangement joins TRBV28 to TRBJ1-1, with D tentatively TRBD1 (5 bases). In germline, CDR1 is MDHEN, CDR2 SYDVKM. CDR3 length equals 15 residues. V gave up 3 bases and J gave up 0 bases, with 11 bases separating them. Here the CDR3 DNA reads TGTGCCAGCAGTTTTGCGCGACAGATGAACACTGAAGCTTTCTTT. Its translation: CASSFARQMNTEAFF.

The chain recombines TRBV2 with TRBJ1-4, with D unclear. The CDR3 consists of 12 residues. V lost 6 bases, J lost 10 bases, and 12 bases lay in between. CDR1 SNHLY and CDR2 FYNNEI come from the germline V gene. The DNA of the CDR3 is TGTGCCAGCAGGAGTATGGGGAGAAAACTGTTTTTT. Encoded protein: CASRSMGRKLFF.

This chain links TRBV19 with TRBJ1-1, with TRBD1 matching over 9 bases. The CDR3 consists of 15 residues. J lost 5 bases, V lost 8 bases, and 12 bases had no gene match. Per germline, CDR1 LNHDA and CDR2 SQIVND (reference sequence). The CDR3 here is CASRHPDRGGTEAFF. The CDR3 DNA sequence: TGTGCCAGTCGCCACCCCGACAGGGGGGGTACTGAAGCTTTCTTT.

This chain joins TRBV12-3 or TRBV12-4 and TRBJ1-5, with 7 bases matching TRBD1. V lost 8 bases, J lost 0 bases, and 1 base stayed unmatched. The CDR3 consists of 13 residues. CDR3 in amino acids: CASQGDSNQPQHF. The CDR3 region has the DNA TGTGCCAGCCAGGGGGATAGCAATCAGCCCCAGCATTTT.

V and J are TRBV19 and TRBJ1-5; D is unresolved. Trimming removed 3 bases from V and 5 bases from J, with 14 bases in between. The CDR3 totals 15 residues. Germline V CDR1 and CDR2: LNHDA, SQIVND (reference sequence). CDR3: CASSIARIGDQPQHF. As DNA, the CDR3 is TGTGCCAGTAGTATCGCCCGGATCGGAGATCAGCCCCAGCATTTT.

J is TRBJ2-3 and V is TRBV10-2, with 10 bases aligning to TRBD1. This CDR3 contains 14 residues. V dropped 8 bases and J dropped 4; count of bases not matched to a gene: 6. In germline, CDR1 is WSHSY, CDR2 SAAADI. CDR3 coding DNA: TGCGCCAGCCTAGGACAGGGGGTCCCAGATACGCAGTATTTT. Amino acid sequence: CASLGQGVPDTQYF.

The V and J genes are TRBV4-3 and TRBJ1-1, with D unresolved. The CDR3 is 15 amino acids. Deletions cut 2 bases from V and 6 bases from J, with 16 bases between. Germline CDR1 LGHNA, CDR2 YSLEER. Written as DNA, the CDR3 is TGCGCCAGCAGCCAAACGACAAGGAGGGCCCCTGAAGCTTTCTTT. Residues: CASSQTTRRAPEAFF.

This chain joins TRBV6-5 and TRBJ1-2, with TRBD1 matching 8 bases. Germline CDR1 reads MNHEY; CDR2 reads SVGAGI. Losses at the gene ends were 6 bases for V and 8 bases for J; bases not matched to a gene: 14. The CDR3 loop spans 15 amino acids. The CDR3: CASRSEGQAPRGYTF. The CDR3 region has the DNA TGTGCCAGCAGAAGTGAGGGACAGGCCCCAAGGGGCTACACCTTC.

The chain carries TRBV10-2 and TRBJ2-5; perhaps TRBD1 as D (6 bases). V was trimmed by 0 bases and J by 3 bases, leaving 8 bases between them. The CDR3 totals 14 residues. Per the germline V gene, CDR1 is WSHSY and CDR2 is SAAADI. DNA of the CDR3: TGCGCCAGCAGTGAGTCTAACAGGGAAGAGACCCAGTACTTC. This codes for CASSESNREETQYF.

The chain is built from TRBV2 and TRBJ2-3, with TRBD1 matching over 7 bases. The CDR3 totals 16 residues. In germline, CDR1 is SNHLY, CDR2 FYNNEI. Trimming removed 1 base from V and 3 bases from J; junction bases left unmatched: 7. CDR3 sequence: CASSEVLGGLTDTQYF. The CDR3 DNA reads TGTGCCAGCAGTGAAGTTCTAGGGGGCCTGACAGATACGCAGTATTTT.

The V call is TRBV5-1, the J call TRBJ1-1, with 9 nucleotides matching TRBD1. Germline CDR1 and CDR2: SGHRS and YFSETQ. This CDR3 has 17 amino acids. V trimming: 2 bases; J trimming: 1 base; junction bases outside the gene matches: 9. This chain's CDR3 is CASSLGTGLNPNTEAFF. The DNA for the CDR3 is TGCGCCAGCAGCTTAGGGACAGGGCTAAATCCGAACACTGAAGCTTTCTTT. Using reference TRBV5-1 and TRBJ1-1 for the parts outside the CDR3, the full variable domain is KAGVTQTPRYLIKTRGQQVTLSCSPISGHRSVSWYQQTPGQGLQFLFEYFSETQRNKGNFPGRFSGRQFSNSRSEMNVSTLELGDSALYLCASSLGTGLNPNTEAFFGQGTRLTVV.

The chain is built from TRBV7-9 and TRBJ2-7; 8 nucleotides match TRBD1. Per germline, CDR1 SEHNR and CDR2 FQNEAQ (reference sequence). CDR3 length: 17 residues. The V gene end was trimmed by 2 bases and the J gene end by 4 bases; junction bases not matched to a gene: 13. CDR3 protein: CASSLFLSPQGVYEQYF. CDR3 sequence (DNA): TGTGCCAGCAGCTTATTTCTATCCCCACAGGGGGTTTACGAGCAGTACTTC. Combining the CDR3 with reference TRBV7-9 and TRBJ2-7 gives the whole variable domain DTGVSQNPRHKITKRGQNVTFRCDPISEHNRLYWYRQTLGQGPEFLTYFQNEAQLEKSRLLSDRFSAERPKGSFSTLEIQRTEQGDSAMYLCASSLFLSPQGVYEQYFGPGTRLTVT.

This clone was observed a handful of times. J is TRBJ2-1 and V is TRBV7-2, with D perhaps TRBD2 (6 bases). This CDR3 is 16 amino acids long. Germline V lookup: CDR1 SGHTA, CDR2 FQGNSA. Trimming stripped 5 bases from V and 6 bases from J, with 20 bases between. CDR3 protein: CASSPQTRYSANEQFF. The CDR3 DNA is TGTGCCAGCAGCCCCCAGACTAGATACTCAGCCAATGAGCAGTTCTTC. The full variable domain, with the rest looked up from reference TRBV7-2 and TRBJ2-1, is GAGVSQSPSNKVTEKGKDVELRCDPISGHTALYWYRQSLGQGLEFLIYFQGNSAPDKSGLPSDRFSAERTGGSVSTLTIQRTQQEDSAVYLCASSPQTRYSANEQFFGPGTRLTVL.

The chain is built from TRBV30 and TRBJ1-1; D gene unclear. From germline, CDR1 is GTSNPN and CDR2 SVGIG (reference sequence). CDR3 size: 14 residues. V lost 3 bases, J lost 5 bases, and 16 bases lay in between. The CDR3 region has the DNA TGTGCCTGGAGCCAAGGGAGCGCGGGGACTGAAGCTTTCTTT. This codes for CAWSQGSAGTEAFF.

With regard to this clone: Additional DNA sequences in this sample encode the identical CDR3. The chain uses TRBV5-1 and TRBJ1-1, with TRBD1 matching 7 bases. The J segment lost 0 bases and the V segment lost 0 bases, leaving 2 bases of the junction unmatched. Germline CDR1 is SGHRS and CDR2 is YFSETQ. The CDR3 runs 15 residues. CDR3 loop: CASSLDRGMNTEAFF. The CDR3 DNA reads TGCGCCAGCAGCTTGGACAGGGGAATGAACACTGAAGCTTTCTTT. The whole variable domain, filled in from reference TRBV5-1 and TRBJ1-1, reads KAGVTQTPRYLIKTRGQQVTLSCSPISGHRSVSWYQQTPGQGLQFLFEYFSETQRNKGNFPGRFSGRQFSNSRSEMNVSTLELGDSALYLCASSLDRGMNTEAFFGQGTRLTVV.

J is TRBJ1-3 and V is TRBV29-1; D is undetermined. The V gene lost 7 bases and the J gene lost 4 bases, with 14 bases spanning the gap. CDR1 SQVTM and CDR2 ANQGSEA come from the germline V gene. The CDR3 totals 13 residues. CDR3 nucleotide sequence: TGCAGCGCCATCCGGAGAGGAGGAAACACCATATATTTT. Amino acids: CSAIRRGGNTIYF.